Here is one T cell receptor (beta chain) with its context. Per the authors' pipeline: From reference gene primer amplification, estimates of nucleated cell counts were derived. The assay was immunoSEQ multiplex PCR, and TCRdb's table has in-frame clones only and misses some. Clonal size and the V and J genes are those of that table, whereas D and trimming came from the DNA. This table has under 200,000 clones, about 90% appearing once. The data are from a study of blood T cell repertoires in COVID-19. This clonotype originated in a woman in her 70s with acute or convalescent COVID-19. The sample taken for sequencing was peripheral blood.

The CDR3 loop is CASSSVDRVGTEAFF. CDR3 DNA: TGTGCCAGCAGTTCCGTGGACAGGGTGGGCACTGAAGCTTTCTTT. The chain is built from TRBV6-2 or TRBV6-3 and TRBJ1-1; 8 bases line up with TRBD1. The V gene end was trimmed by 4 bases and the J gene end by 4 bases; junction bases not matched to a gene: 8. CDR1 is MNHEY and CDR2 is SVGEGT in the germline V gene. This CDR3 is built from 15 residues.